This T cell receptor (beta chain) is drawn from a study of blood T cell repertoires in COVID-19. The CDR3 is 12 amino acids. Trimming pared 4 bases from V and 10 bases from J, leaving 11 bases between. Recruitment covered about 25 US areas and drew participants whose ages spanned about 18 to 100 years. What the recovered Cohort 3 donors had was two negative PCRs, clearance, or symptom resolution. Clones were sequenced by immunoSEQ multiplex PCR, and TCRdb holds only the in-frame ones, with some missing. The sample contains some 250,000 clones, around 89% of which appear only once. This chain uses TRBV12-3 or TRBV12-4 with TRBJ2-1; D not resolved. Sequences were obtained from PBMCs or T cells enriched from blood (not recorded which). The clonotype originates from a man aged 35 to 55 who had recovered from COVID-19. CDR3 in DNA: TGTGCCAGCAGTTCCCAGTGGTGGGAGCAGTTCTTC. Translated, it gives CASSSQWWEQFF.